The 8 T cell receptor beta chains below come from one sample, sequenced in a study of persistence of HIV-infected CD4 T cells (dated by TCRdb to about 2020). TCRbeta repertoires were sequenced from genomic DNA with the immunoSEQ hsTCRB assay version 4 in survey mode. This immuneACCESS table, as held by TCRdb, lists in-frame sequences with V and J called but not all clones. Of the missing ones, under half trace to an unresolved V gene in checked studies; the others have no known cause. This sample lists 37,000 or so clones; 65% to 85% were detected once. 1.6% of the sample lies in the top ten. These receptors lack a known antigen. Explained via the paper, the treatment or condition label denotes: suppressive antiretroviral therapy. Lysates of CMV-infected fibroblasts were used at approximately 10 ug/mL for cell stimulation. Memory populations depleted of antigen-responding cells were obtained by sorting nonresponding CD40L-negative CD69-negative CD45RO-high memory CD4+ T cells.

This material consisted of CD4+ T cells sorted from PBMCs after 18-hour stimulation, taken from a patient who received antiretroviral therapy. Taken with the paper, the label for cell subset or site translates to: CD40L-CD69- CD45RO-high memory CD4 T cells not responding to CMV lysate. Receptors were obtained from an adult man with HIV who was CMV-seropositive.

This chain links TRBV27 with TRBJ2-1, with 7 bases fitting TRBD1. Germline CDR1 is MNHEY and CDR2 is SMNVEV (reference sequence). This CDR3 has 14 amino acids. V dropped 5 bases and J dropped 3; count of bases not matched to a gene: 4. CDR3 amino acids: CASSNGQVYNEQFF. Here the CDR3 DNA reads TGTGCCAGCAGTAACGGACAGGTCTACAATGAGCAGTTCTTC.

This clone showed up just once. This CDR3 reads CASSVATETEAFF. CDR3 DNA sequence: TGTGCCAGCAGCGTAGCGACGGAAACTGAAGCTTTCTTT. This sequence joins TRBV9 and TRBJ1-1; D gene unclear. V was shortened by 0 bases and J by 5 bases, with 8 bases between the two germline ends. This CDR3 spans 13 amino acids. Germline assignment: CDR1 SGDLS and CDR2 YYNGEE.

The gene calls are TRBV5-4 and TRBJ1-2; possible D gene TRBD1, 5 bases. Between the trimmed V and J ends, which lost 5 bases and 2 bases, there was a span of 16 bases. The germline V gene encodes CDR1 SGHNT and CDR2 YYREEE (reference sequence). The CDR3 extends over 15 amino acids. CDR3: CASRGSEGPNYGYTF. For the CDR3, the DNA is TGTGCCAGCAGGGGATCGGAGGGACCGAACTATGGCTACACCTTC.

The chain combines TRBV24-1 with TRBJ1-5, with D uncertain. The germline gives CDR1 KGHDR, CDR2 SFDVKD. Between the trimmed V and J ends, which lost 6 bases and 4 bases, there was a span of 12 bases. This CDR3 has 14 amino acids. CDR3 region: CATSKGGDNQPQHF. CDR3 bases: TGTGCCACCAGTAAAGGAGGAGATAATCAGCCCCAGCATTTT.

This clone has more than one count but fewer than ten. The chain couples TRBV10-1 to TRBJ2-7; tentative D call: TRBD1 (6 bases). Germline V gene data show CDR1 as WNHNN and CDR2 as SYGVQD (reference sequence). V was pared by 4 bases and J by 3 bases, with 10 bases between. The CDR3 totals 13 residues. CDR3 sequence: CASSGTVGYEQYF. CDR3 nucleotides: TGCGCCAGCAGTGGGACAGTCGGCTACGAGCAGTACTTC.

The V and J genes are TRBV10-3 and TRBJ2-3, with 9 bases that match TRBD2. CDR3 length equals 14 residues. J gave up 1 base and V 8 bases, and 4 bases lay outside the gene matches. Germline V gene data show CDR1 as ENHRY and CDR2 as SYGVKD. The CDR3 nucleotides are TGTGCCATCGGGCGGGGGGGACGCACAGATACGCAGTATTTT. Translating gives CAIGRGGRTDTQYF.

This sequence joins TRBV10-2 and TRBJ1-6; D might be TRBD1 (6 bases). The CDR3 runs to 13 residues. CDR1 and CDR2 from the germline V gene are WSHSY and SAAADI. The V gene lost 6 bases and the J gene lost 4 bases, with 7 bases spanning the gap. The CDR3 DNA follows: TGCGCCAGCAGACAGGGATATAATTCACCCCTCCACTTT. Translating it yields CASRQGYNSPLHF.

This rearrangement joins TRBV19 to TRBJ2-3; D is undetermined. V shed 0 bases and J shed 0 bases, with 7 bases lying between them. CDR1 is LNHDA and CDR2 is SQIVND in the germline V gene (reference sequence). The CDR3 extends over 15 amino acids. This CDR3 is CASSIDTRSTDTQYF. The CDR3 DNA sequence: TGTGCCAGTAGTATAGACACCCGAAGCACAGATACGCAGTATTTT.